The entry that follows covers one T cell receptor (beta chain) sequence. Profiling that covered TCR beta VDJ and CDR3 relied on genomic DNA as its template. TCRdb passed the reads through MiXCR, listing each CDR3 protein once. The data hold 100,000 to 150,000 distinct CDR3 sequences, with around 48% observed a single time. V lost 1 base, J lost 8 bases, and 15 bases lay in between. This CDR3 is built from 15 residues. Germline loops: CDR1 DFQATT, CDR2 SNEGSKA (reference sequence). This record comes from a study of CD8+CD57+ T cells in acquired aplastic anemia. Study context: CD4+ and CD8+ cells, once sorted, gave DNA averaging 3.2 ug.

The receptor was isolated from a human donor in good health, serving as a control. The specimen was sorted CD4+, CD8+, or CD8+CD57+ T cells (not recorded which) from PBMCs. The V gene is TRBV20-1, the J gene TRBJ1-6, with D uncertain. CDR3 protein: CSARVTTPLDSPLHF. CDR3 DNA sequence: TGCAGTGCTAGAGTCACTACTCCTCTCGATTCACCCCTCCACTTT.